This T cell receptor (beta chain) is from a study of OX40 agonist ivuxolimab in advanced cancers. Study summary: Ivuxolimab is an agonistic anti-OX40 (CD134) antibody, and patients were treated with it.

CDR3 length: 14 amino acids. Germline CDR1 and CDR2: LNHDA and SQIVND (reference sequence). Trimming cost V 5 bases and J 11 bases, with 20 bases left between them. Study outcomes and limitations: Normalized expansion of T-cell clones was also low for some nonresponders. Determination of antigen specificity was not performed for the expanded peripheral T cells. Among patients with partial responses at 0.1-3.0 mg/kg, clonal expansion was among the lowest.

This table comes from immunoSEQ multiplex PCR, and its TCRdb copy is limited to in-frame clones, with some not included. The sample shows over 75,000 clones, 80% to 95% of them seen only once. Of note for this clone: Its antigen is currently unknown.

This chain uses TRBV19 with TRBJ2-3; TRBD1 is a possible D gene (6 bases). This material consisted of CD4+ or CD8+ T cells sorted from blood, taken in a trial of the OX40 agonist ivuxolimab. The TCR sequence derives from an adult with an advanced solid tumor such as melanoma, head and neck, liver or kidney cancer. CDR3 bases: TGTGCCAGTAGTCCTCGACAGGTCCCCTTAAGGCAGTATTTT. It codes for CASSPRQVPLRQYF.